The rows below give T cell receptor beta chains drawn from one sample of a study of patients and donors after allogeneic stem cell transplantation. TCRdb re-derived calls from the RT-PCR reads in MiXCR, one entry per CDR3 protein. The sample has 920,000 or so distinct CDR3 sequences, under 20% seen once. What was sequenced was blood, either unsorted or a sorted T cell fraction (not recorded which). The receptors were sampled from a human donor who was either an allogeneic HSCT recipient or a stem cell or donor lymphocyte infusion donor (not recorded which). It is not recorded whose cells these are; they may come from a transplant donor. Each CDR3 is given with its conserved first and last residue. The D gene is left open where the match is weak. The listing skips clone size in some rows; elsewhere it reads once, few, many or a size class.

j_call v_call d_call clone_size cdr3_nt cdr3_aa
TRBJ2-5 TRBV3-1 NA few TGTGCCAGCAGCCAGCAAGTGGGAGTAAAGGAGACCCAGTACTTC CASSQQVGVKETQYF
TRBJ1-2 TRBV28 NA few TGTGCCAGTACCGACAGGAACAGGGCTGGCTACACCTTC CASTDRNRAGYTF
TRBJ1-6 TRBV12-3/TRBV12-4 TRBD1 NA TGTGCCAGCAGTTTGTCGGACAGGGGTAATTCACCCCTCCACTTT CASSLSDRGNSPLHF
TRBJ1-1 TRBV4-3 NA NA TGCGCCAGCAGCCAAAGTGGGGGGAGAGGGGACACTGAAGCTTTCTTT CASSQSGGRGDTEAFF
TRBJ1-5 TRBV7-7 NA few TGTGCCAGCAGCTTAGATCCGTTGGGAGCCCAGCATTTT CASSLDPLGAQHF
TRBJ1-1 TRBV12-5 NA NA TGTGCTAGTGGTTTGATTACGAACACTGAAGCTTTCTTT CASGLITNTEAFF
TRBJ2-7 TRBV20-1 TRBD1 few TGCAGTGCTAGAGATAGTGGCGGGACAGGGATTTCCTACGAGCAGTACTTC CSARDSGGTGISYEQYF
TRBJ2-1 TRBV12-5 NA NA TGTGCTAGTGGTTTGGTACGTAACAGGATGGAGTACAATGAGCAGTTCTTC CASGLVRNRMEYNEQFF
TRBJ1-5 TRBV3-1 NA NA TGTGCCAGCAGCCAAGATTTTCGGGGTACTCAGCCCCAGCATTTT CASSQDFRGTQPQHF
TRBJ2-7 TRBV5-5 TRBD2 NA TGTGCCAGCAGCCCCCGGGGGGGCCACGAGCAGTACTTC CASSPRGGHEQYF
TRBJ1-1 TRBV5-1 NA NA TGCGCCAGCAGCTTGGCTGTTGACGGCCGTGAAGCTTTCTTT CASSLAVDGREAFF
TRBJ2-1 TRBV4-3 TRBD2 NA TGCGCCAGCAGCCGGATGACTAGCGGACTATACAATGAGCAGTTCTTC CASSRMTSGLYNEQFF
TRBJ2-3 TRBV5-1 NA NA TGCGCCAGCAGCTCCGAAACTAGCATTTATGCAGATACGCAGTATTTT CASSSETSIYADTQYF
TRBJ1-4 TRBV15 NA few TGTGCCACCAGCAGGATTGGCTTAGGAAGGAATGAAAAACTGTTTTTT CATSRIGLGRNEKLFF
TRBJ2-7 TRBV30 TRBD1 NA TGTGCCTGGAGTGTCTGGTTTGGACAGGGCAATGTCTACGAGCAGTACTTC CAWSVWFGQGNVYEQYF
TRBJ2-7 TRBV5-1 NA few TGCGCCAGCAGCTTGGAGGGACACTCCTACGAGCAGTACTTC CASSLEGHSYEQYF
TRBJ1-2 TRBV5-4 NA many TGTGCCAGCAGCTTGGACAGGGAGCTCTATGGCTACACCTTC CASSLDRELYGYTF
TRBJ2-7 TRBV20-1 TRBD2 NA TGCAGTGCTAGAGGAGTTCGGAGGGAGGGGCAGTACTTC CSARGVRREGQYF
TRBJ2-1 TRBV9 NA NA TGTGCCAGCAGCGTAGTACCGTTCAATGAGCAGTTCTTC CASSVVPFNEQFF
TRBJ2-5 TRBV18 NA few TGTGCCAGCTCACCTTTTTCAGGGGCGACTCCCTCGGAGACCCAGTACTTC CASSPFSGATPSETQYF
TRBJ2-5 TRBV5-1 TRBD2 few TGCGCCAGCAGCTGGGGTTCTACTAGCGGAGGGTACCAAGAGACCCAGTACTTC CASSWGSTSGGYQETQYF
TRBJ2-5 TRBV5-1 TRBD2 NA TGCGCCAGCAGCTTGGATTTTACTAGCGGGGGTAATGGGTACTTC CASSLDFTSGGNGYF
TRBJ2-7 TRBV5-1 NA NA TGCGCCAGCAGTCACCAGGGGGGGCAGGTCGCCTACGAGCAGTACTTC CASSHQGGQVAYEQYF
TRBJ2-7 TRBV27 NA many TGTGCCAGCAGTTTAAAAGGCCCCTACGAGCAGTACTTC CASSLKGPYEQYF
TRBJ2-3 TRBV15 TRBD2 few TGTGCCACCAGCAGAGATCTGGGGACTAGCGGGAGGGCCAACAAAAACACAGATACGCAGTATTTT CATSRDLGTSGRANKNTDTQYF
TRBJ2-7 TRBV7-8 TRBD2 few TGTGCCAGCAGCTTAGCGGTAACTAGCGGGACTTACGAGCAGTACTTC CASSLAVTSGTYEQYF
TRBJ1-5 TRBV7-9 NA NA TGTGCCAGCAGCCGAACAGAGTACCAGCCCCAGCATTTT CASSRTEYQPQHF
TRBJ1-2 TRBV4-1 TRBD1 NA TGCGCCAGCAGCGGAACAGGGGGTTTAGGCTATGGCTACACCTTC CASSGTGGLGYGYTF
TRBJ1-2 TRBV20-1 NA many TGCAGTGCTAAGGACCTCCAAGTAGACTATGGCTACACCTTC CSAKDLQVDYGYTF
TRBJ2-3 TRBV11-2 NA few TGTGCCAGCAGCTACTCGATTACACACAGCACAGATACGCAGTATTTT CASSYSITHSTDTQYF
TRBJ2-1 TRBV12-3/TRBV12-4 NA few TGTGCCAGCAGTTTAGGCTCTACGAGTGAGCAGTTCTTC CASSLGSTSEQFF
TRBJ1-3 TRBV30 TRBD1 few TGTGCCTGGAGTATAGTCGGGACAGCTGGAAACACCATATATTTT CAWSIVGTAGNTIYF
TRBJ2-4 TRBV12-3/TRBV12-4 TRBD2 many TGTGCCAGCAGACCCGGGGGAGGGATCATTCAGTACTTC CASRPGGGIIQYF
TRBJ2-7 TRBV29-1 NA many TGCAGCGTTGAAGGGACAGCCTACGAGCAGTACTTC CSVEGTAYEQYF
TRBJ1-4 TRBV6-5 NA few TGTGCCAGCAGTTACTCGAGGGTACGTGGGCCCGAAAAACTGTTTTTT CASSYSRVRGPEKLFF
TRBJ2-7 TRBV10-3 TRBD1 NA TGTGCCATCAGACAGGGGAACTACGAGCAGTACTTC CAIRQGNYEQYF
TRBJ1-5 TRBV6-1 NA NA TGTGCCTGCACTGGAGGGGTAAGCAATCAGCCCCAGCATTTT CACTGGVSNQPQHF
TRBJ2-1 TRBV5-1 TRBD2 NA TGCGCCAGCAGCTTGTCTAGCGGGGGGGCCGCCTACAATGAGCAGTTCTTC CASSLSSGGAAYNEQFF
TRBJ2-1 TRBV4-2 TRBD2 few TGTGCCAGCAGCCGAGGACTAGCGGGAGATTCCTACAATGAGCAGTTCTTC CASSRGLAGDSYNEQFF
TRBJ1-5 TRBV20-1 NA many TGCAGTGCTAGGCAGGGTGGCCAGCCCCAGCATTTT CSARQGGQPQHF
TRBJ1-2 TRBV30 NA NA TGTGCCTGGAGTCCCCGGCAGGGAGGCGGCTACACCTTC CAWSPRQGGGYTF
TRBJ1-2 TRBV12-3/TRBV12-4 NA few TGTGCCAGCAGTTTAAAAGGGACTGGCTACACCTTC CASSLKGTGYTF
TRBJ2-1 TRBV10-3 NA many TGTGCCATCAGTGGATCCCATGAGCAGTTCTTC CAISGSHEQFF
TRBJ1-5 TRBV27 NA few TGTGCCAGCAGTAGATCCCCGACAGAGTTCAATCAGCCCCAGCATTTT CASSRSPTEFNQPQHF
TRBJ1-2 TRBV9 NA NA TGTGCCAGCAGCGTAGAGGCAGGGGAGGACTATGGCTACACCTTC CASSVEAGEDYGYTF
TRBJ2-1 TRBV12-3/TRBV12-4 NA many TGTGCCAGCATGGGGGAGGTTCTGGGACCTTACAATGAGCAGTTCTTC CASMGEVLGPYNEQFF
TRBJ2-7 TRBV6-2/TRBV6-3 TRBD2 NA TGTGCCAGCAGTCTCCGGGACTACCTCTGGGACGAGCAGTACTTC CASSLRDYLWDEQYF
TRBJ2-2 TRBV4-3 TRBD1 NA TGCGCCAGCAGCCAAGGAACAGGGGGCACCGGGGAGCTGTTTTTT CASSQGTGGTGELFF
TRBJ2-5 TRBV12-3/TRBV12-4 NA NA TGTGCCAGCAGTTTTCGGGGTTTTGAGACCCAGTACTTC CASSFRGFETQYF
TRBJ2-1 TRBV12-3/TRBV12-4 NA many TGTGCCAGCAGTTTCGGCCTTGGGGGAATAAAGGATGAGCAGTTCTTC CASSFGLGGIKDEQFF